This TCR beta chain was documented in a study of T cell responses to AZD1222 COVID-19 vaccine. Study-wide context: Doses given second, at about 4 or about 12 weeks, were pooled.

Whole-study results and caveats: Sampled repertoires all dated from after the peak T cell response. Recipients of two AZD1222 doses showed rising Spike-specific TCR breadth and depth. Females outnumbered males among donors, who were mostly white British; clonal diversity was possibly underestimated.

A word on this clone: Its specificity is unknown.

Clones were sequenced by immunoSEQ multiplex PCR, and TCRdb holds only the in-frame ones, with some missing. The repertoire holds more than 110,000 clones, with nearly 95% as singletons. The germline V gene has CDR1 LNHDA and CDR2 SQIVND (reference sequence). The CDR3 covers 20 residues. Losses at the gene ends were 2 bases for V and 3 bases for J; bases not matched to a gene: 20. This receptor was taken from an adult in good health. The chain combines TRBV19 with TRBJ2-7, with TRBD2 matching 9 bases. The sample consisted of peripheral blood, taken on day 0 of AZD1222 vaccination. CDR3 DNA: TGTGCCAGTAGTATAAGGCGAGGTAGCGGGAGCCCCGTCGGTCGCTACGAGCAGTACTTC. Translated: CASSIRRGSGSPVGRYEQYF.